The entry that follows covers one TCR beta chain sequence. This record belongs to a study of shared T cell receptors in the human thymus. CDR1 SGHRS and CDR2 YFSETQ come from the germline V gene. The CDR3 has 15 residues. Losses at the gene ends were 5 bases for V and 4 bases for J; bases not matched to a gene: 10. TCRdb's copy holds only in-frame clones and misses some; the assay was immunoSEQ multiplex PCR. Among hundreds of thousands of clones listed, around 87% were seen once. This sample also appeared in a second study, on human thymus T cells.

This TCR derives from a boy in the first two years of life with a congenital heart defect. The chain carries TRBV5-1 and TRBJ1-2; 8 bases fit TRBD1. The sequenced sample was thymocytes. The CDR3 DNA sequence: TGCGCCAGCAGACCTCAACAGGGGGGCGTCTATGGCTACACCTTC. Translated, it gives CASRPQQGGVYGYTF.